This TCR beta chain emerged from a study of cytomegalovirus exposure and HLA in healthy donors. This CDR3 comprises 11 residues. The germline V gene encodes CDR1 SQVTM and CDR2 ANQGSEA. As regards this clone: Its antigen remains unidentified. The germline gene is not matched at one end of the junction; a read error may be the cause.

Study outcomes and limitations: Despite most TCR sequences being rare, some public TCRs occurred in many donors. Segments of the TCR beta V type were, in most cases, productive about 87% or about 30% of the time in an earlier analysis. Later analysis associated a missense DCLRE1C variant with TCR beta V- and J-gene trimming. Apart from CMV serostatus, no immune exposure information was available.

PCR used 60 Vbeta primers and 13 Jbeta primers. Libraries were prepared by immunoSEQ multiplex PCR; TCRdb keeps only in-frame clonotypes and omits some of them. This sample carries 150,000 or so clones, around 83% of them seen once, and the ten largest clones take roughly 2.3%. The sample comprised PBMCs. The receptor's source is a young woman in good health and CMV-seronegative. V gene TRBV29-1 combines with J gene TRBJ1-2; a possible D gene is TRBD1 (6 bases). The CDR3 loop reads CSVEDGTRGSF. DNA for the CDR3: TGCAGCGTTGAAGACGGGACACGCGGCTCCTTC.